These T cell receptor beta chains were read from a single sample in a study of blood T cells in healthy people across ages. TCRdb reprocessed the 5' RACE reads via MiXCR and lists one record per CDR3 protein. The sample consists of 550,000 to 700,000 distinct CDR3 sequences, 27% of them appearing once. Specimen: blood. The origin of the receptors is a woman aged 70 to 79 in good health. The CDR3 runs from the conserved cysteine through the conserved F or W. A D gene is named only where the DNA matches it firmly. The size of a clone is reported for some rows only, either as once, few or many, or as a class for expanded clones.

TRBD2 | TRBJ2-1 | NA | 16 | TRBV20-1 | TGCAGTGCTAGAGAGGGTAGTGGCGGGGGTCACAATGAGCAGTTCTTC | CSAREGSGGGHNEQFF
TRBD1 | TRBJ2-5 | few | 15 | TRBV27 | TGTGCCAGCAGTCCCGGGACAGGGATCCGGGAGACCCAGTACTTC | CASSPGTGIRETQYF
TRBD1 | TRBJ2-5 | few | 15 | TRBV5-1 | TGCGCCAGCAGCTCCGGGACAGGGGGCCAAGAGACCCAGTACTTC | CASSSGTGGQETQYF
NA | TRBJ2-5 | few | 14 | TRBV12-3/TRBV12-4 | TGTGCCAGCAGGGCCCTCATGGCGGGAGAGACCCAGTACTTC | CASRALMAGETQYF
NA | TRBJ2-7 | NA | 14 | TRBV7-8 | TGTGCCAGCAGCTTAGTACGGACATCCTACGAGCAGTACTTC | CASSLVRTSYEQYF
NA | TRBJ2-6 | few | 13 | TRBV7-9 | TGTGCCAGCAGCTTAAAGGGGGCCAACGTCCTGACTTTC | CASSLKGANVLTF
TRBD1 | TRBJ2-7 | many | 15 | TRBV24-1 | TGTGCCACCAGTGATTCCGGGACAGGGAAGTACGAGCAGTACTTC | CATSDSGTGKYEQYF
NA | TRBJ1-4 | NA | 12 | TRBV4-2 | TGTGCCAGCAGCCAAGGGGAGGGAAAACTGTTTTTT | CASSQGEGKLFF
NA | TRBJ2-2 | once | 14 | TRBV30 | TGTGCCTGGAGTGTACTGGGGGCCTCCGGGGAGCTGTTTTTT | CAWSVLGASGELFF
TRBD2 | TRBJ2-3 | few | 17 | TRBV6-5 | TGTGCCAGCAGTTATAAGGGTAGCGGGGGTCCCACAGATACGCAGTATTTT | CASSYKGSGGPTDTQYF
NA | TRBJ2-5 | NA | 13 | TRBV5-6 | TGTGCCAGCAGCTCAACGGACAGAGAGACCCAGTACTTC | CASSSTDRETQYF
NA | TRBJ1-2 | NA | 16 | TRBV6-5 | TGTGCCAGCAGTTTCCGGGGGGGGAGAACGGGGAATGGCTACACCTTC | CASSFRGGRTGNGYTF
TRBD1 | TRBJ1-4 | many | 14 | TRBV5-6 | TGTGCCAGCAGCGCCAGGGGGGACAATGAAAAACTGTTTTTT | CASSARGDNEKLFF